Below, one TCR beta chain is given with its context. The antigen remains unidentified. Profiling relied on immunoSEQ multiplex PCR, and the TCRdb table lists in-frame clones only, not all of them. The sample has about 100,000 clones, roughly 87% seen once; the top ten hold about 0.93%. The CDR3 is 15 amino acids. V was trimmed by 7 bases and J by 7 bases, leaving 20 bases between them. Germline loops: CDR1 MDHEN, CDR2 SYDVKM. This sample was included in a study of graft-versus-host responses after intestinal transplantation. The chain joins TRBV28 to TRBJ2-1; maybe TRBD1 (6 bases). This sequence originates from a human donor who was the organ donor for an intestinal transplant. Sample: unstimulated CD4+ T cells sorted from spleen or lymph node cells, taken before transplant. CDR3 sequence (DNA): TGTGCCAGCAATGTGCGGCAGGGGCTACGGAATGAGCAGTTCTTC. The encoded protein is CASNVRQGLRNEQFF. Full variable domain (missing parts from reference TRBV28 and TRBJ2-1): DVKVTQSSRYLVKRTGEKVFLECVQDMDHENMFWYRQDPGLGLRLIYFSYDVKMKEKGDIPEGYSVSREKKERFSLILESASTNQTSMYLCASNVRQGLRNEQFFGPGTRLTVL.